This T cell receptor (beta chain) is drawn from a study of PD-1 blockade in classical Hodgkin lymphoma. The time point was: cycle 4 day 1 (C4D1), after 5 to 7 weeks of nivolumab. Relapse after autologous stem cell transplantation occurred in every patient, and brentuximab vedotin exposure varied. The authors enriched CD8+ T cells from thawed PBMCs via magnetic negative selection. From germline, CDR1 is KGHSH and CDR2 LQKENI. CDR3 length: 13 residues. Between the trimmed V and J ends, which lost 2 bases and 1 base, there was a span of 6 bases. Using immunoSEQ multiplex PCR, the repertoire was profiled, and TCRdb retains in-frame clones only, with some absent. The sample holds 4,900 or so clones, roughly 65% seen once.

The V call is TRBV18, the J call TRBJ2-7; D is undetermined. The TCR sequence derives from a human donor with classical Hodgkin lymphoma. Sample: CD8+ T cells from blood, taken before the fourth cycle of nivolumab. The CDR3 is CASSPKTSYEQYF. DNA of the CDR3: TGTGCCAGCTCACCAAAAACTTCCTACGAGCAGTACTTC.